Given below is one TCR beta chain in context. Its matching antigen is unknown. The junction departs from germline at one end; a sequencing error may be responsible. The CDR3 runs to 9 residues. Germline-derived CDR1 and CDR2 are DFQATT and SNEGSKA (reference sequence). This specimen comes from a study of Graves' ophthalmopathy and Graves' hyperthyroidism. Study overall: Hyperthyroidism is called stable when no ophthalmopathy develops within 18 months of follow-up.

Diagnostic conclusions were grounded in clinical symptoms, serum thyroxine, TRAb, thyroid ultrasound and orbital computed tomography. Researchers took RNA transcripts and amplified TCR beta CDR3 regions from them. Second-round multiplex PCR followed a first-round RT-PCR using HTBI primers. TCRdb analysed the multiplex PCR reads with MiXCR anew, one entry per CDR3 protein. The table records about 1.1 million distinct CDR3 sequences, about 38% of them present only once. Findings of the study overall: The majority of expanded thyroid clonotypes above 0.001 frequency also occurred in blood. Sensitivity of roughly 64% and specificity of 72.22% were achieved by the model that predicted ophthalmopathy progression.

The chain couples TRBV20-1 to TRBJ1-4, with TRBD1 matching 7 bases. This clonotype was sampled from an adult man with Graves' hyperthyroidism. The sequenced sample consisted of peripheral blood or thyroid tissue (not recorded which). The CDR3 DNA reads TGCAGCCACAGACAGGGTGTAGTTTTT. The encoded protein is CSHRQGVVF.